This T cell receptor (beta chain) was sequenced for a study of beta chain features in type 1 diabetes. Donors contributed one heparinised blood draw apiece, averaging roughly 100 mL. Sorting with CD45RO/CCR7/CD25/CD127/CD95/CD27 yielded naive, central memory, regulatory and stem-like memory CD4+ cells. Reverse transcribing all isolated RNA meant expressed TCRB transcripts were sequenced. Some clones are missing from TCRdb's copy, which holds only in-frame ones; the method was immunoSEQ multiplex PCR. In the table there are about 370,000 clones, roughly 16% of which are singletons. With 3 bases clipped from V and 6 bases from J, the junction kept 7 bases outside the gene matches. CDR1 and CDR2 (germline): SGHRS, YFSETQ. CDR3 length: 15 amino acids. About this clone: What it binds is not known.

General study points: Patients showed naive, central memory and Treg TCRB repertoires that appeared more similar than those of healthy donors. Equally in patients and controls, PCR might preferentially amplify shorter templates.

Sequences were obtained from naive CD4+ T cells from blood. The V call is TRBV5-1, the J call TRBJ2-4; TRBD2 matches 9 bases. The receptor was derived from a woman younger than 30 in good health. As DNA, the CDR3 is TGCGCCAGCAGCTCCACCGGGACTAGCTCAAACATTCAGTACTTC. It yields the protein CASSSTGTSSNIQYF.